This T cell receptor (beta chain) was captured by sequencing in a study of T cell changes during pregnancy in multiple sclerosis. Clones were sequenced by immunoSEQ multiplex PCR, and TCRdb holds only the in-frame ones, with some missing. The repertoire consists of 40,000 to 60,000 clones, with roughly 88% occurring once and the leading ten covering approximately 1.6%. The CDR3 totals 19 residues. Germline-derived CDR1 and CDR2 are LNHDA and SQIVND (reference sequence). V gave up 7 bases and J gave up 5 bases; unmatched junction bases: 15. The chain combines TRBV19 with TRBJ2-1; TRBD2 aligns across 15 bases. The sample was peripheral blood, taken in the first trimester of pregnancy. This TCR came from a female donor in good health, enrolled as a control in a pregnancy study. CDR3 sequence reads: CASTLRGLAGGSYHNEQFF. DNA for the CDR3: TGTGCCAGTACCTTGAGGGGACTAGCGGGAGGTTCATATCACAATGAGCAGTTCTTC.